The present entry profiles one TCR beta chain with its context. Its matching antigen is unknown. The authors produced TCR alpha and TCR beta cDNA libraries with sample barcodes and UMIs by 5'RACE using constant-segment primers. One entry per CDR3 protein results from TCRdb running MiXCR on the 5' RACE reads. Counted here are roughly 200,000 distinct CDR3 sequences, roughly 16% occurring once; the ten biggest clones make up about 2.1%. The source of the sample is a study of T-cell memory formation after mild COVID-19. As for the study in general: TCR clusters were largely donor specific.

Broader study findings: CD4+ contracting clones were mainly CM and EM; CD8+ ones, EMRA.

The CDR3 totals 13 residues. V gave up 8 bases and J gave up 4 bases; unmatched junction bases: 5. The chain is built from TRBV12-3 or TRBV12-4 and TRBJ2-7; 10 bases are a match to TRBD1. The sequencing sample was made of PBMCs or a T cell subset sorted from them (not recorded which). The clonotype originates from an adult woman who had mild COVID-19 (a few samples of this study predate the infection). Cell type and time point are not known. The DNA of the CDR3 is TGTGCCAGCCGGCGGACAGGGGGATACGAGCAGTACTTC. Amino acids: CASRRTGGYEQYF.